These T cell receptor beta chains were read from a single sample in a study of shared clonotypes between healthy human individuals. The table came from immunoSEQ multiplex PCR; TCRdb's copy has only in-frame clones and leaves some out. The table has approximately 2,200,000 clones, about 92% seen once. Input material: naive CD8+ T cells from PBMCs. The source is a man younger than 35 in good health. Some clones in this sample may be carry-over from other donors' samples. CDR3s include the opening cysteine and the closing phenylalanine or tryptophan. The order of the fields is D gene, clone size, V gene, J gene, CDR3 DNA, CDR3 protein. The D gene is left open where the match is weak. Not all rows give a size; the values are once, few, many and, for expanded clones, a class.

D gene: TRBD1; clone size: NA; V gene: TRBV19; J gene: TRBJ2-7; CDR3 DNA: TGTGCCAGTAGTATAAAAGGGGGCCGAAACGAGCAGTACTTC; CDR3 protein: CASSIKGGRNEQYF
D gene: NA; clone size: NA; V gene: TRBV29-1; J gene: TRBJ1-1; CDR3 DNA: TGCAGCGTTGATCTGGGGAACACTGAAGCTTTCTTT; CDR3 protein: CSVDLGNTEAFF
D gene: TRBD2; clone size: NA; V gene: TRBV4-1; J gene: TRBJ2-3; CDR3 DNA: TGCGCCAGCAGCCCGAGTTCGCGGGGGGCGCCGACAGATACGCAGTATTTT; CDR3 protein: CASSPSSRGAPTDTQYF
D gene: NA; clone size: NA; V gene: TRBV9; J gene: TRBJ2-1; CDR3 DNA: TGTGCCAGCAGCGGGGACTCCCCCTACTACAATGAGCAGTTCTTC; CDR3 protein: CASSGDSPYYNEQFF
D gene: TRBD1; clone size: NA; V gene: TRBV27; J gene: TRBJ2-1; CDR3 DNA: TGTGCCAGCAGTTTATGGGCAGGGGGCACCTACAATGAGCAGTTCTTC; CDR3 protein: CASSLWAGGTYNEQFF
D gene: NA; clone size: NA; V gene: TRBV7-8; J gene: TRBJ2-7; CDR3 DNA: TGTGCCAGCAGCCCTTCCCTTGAGGGAGAATACGAGCAGTACTTC; CDR3 protein: CASSPSLEGEYEQYF
D gene: NA; clone size: NA; V gene: TRBV6-5; J gene: TRBJ1-1; CDR3 DNA: TGTGCCAGCAGTTACCAAGGAGGGGCTGAAGCTTTCTTT; CDR3 protein: CASSYQGGAEAFF
D gene: TRBD1; clone size: NA; V gene: TRBV9; J gene: TRBJ1-1; CDR3 DNA: TGTGCCAGCAGCGAGGGACAGGGAGGCACTGAAGCTTTCTTT; CDR3 protein: CASSEGQGGTEAFF
D gene: NA; clone size: NA; V gene: TRBV19; J gene: TRBJ1-1; CDR3 DNA: TGTGCCAGTAGTATAGAGGGTTGGACTGAAGCTTTCTTT; CDR3 protein: CASSIEGWTEAFF
D gene: TRBD2; clone size: once; V gene: TRBV5-1; J gene: TRBJ2-2; CDR3 DNA: TGCGCCAGCAGCTTACAGCGGGACCTCACCGGGGAGCTGTTTTTT; CDR3 protein: CASSLQRDLTGELFF
D gene: TRBD1; clone size: NA; V gene: TRBV7-2; J gene: TRBJ2-1; CDR3 DNA: TGTGCCAGCAGCGCTCAGGACAGGGGACCCTACAATGAGCAGTTCTTC; CDR3 protein: CASSAQDRGPYNEQFF
D gene: NA; clone size: NA; V gene: TRBV2; J gene: TRBJ1-2; CDR3 DNA: TGTGCCAGCAGTGACAATCAGGAACTTACTAACTATGGCTACACCTTC; CDR3 protein: CASSDNQELTNYGYTF
D gene: NA; clone size: NA; V gene: TRBV10-1; J gene: TRBJ2-7; CDR3 DNA: TGCGCCAGCAGTGCAGGCTTCCCCTACGAGCAGTACTTC; CDR3 protein: CASSAGFPYEQYF
D gene: TRBD2; clone size: NA; V gene: TRBV29-1; J gene: TRBJ2-1; CDR3 DNA: TGCAGCGTTGTGGGGACTAGGCTATACAATGAGCAGTTCTTC; CDR3 protein: CSVVGTRLYNEQFF
D gene: TRBD1; clone size: once; V gene: TRBV2; J gene: TRBJ2-5; CDR3 DNA: TGTGCCAGCAGTGATGGGACAGGGGCTAGGGCCCAGTACTTC; CDR3 protein: CASSDGTGARAQYF